The 22 T cell receptor beta chains below all came from one sample that was sequenced in a study of blood T cells in healthy people across ages. Next came a second PCR, run for about 6 to 12 cycles, which used a sample-barcoded 5' primer along with a J-beta primer mix. One entry per CDR3 protein, called by TCRdb with MiXCR from the 5' RACE reads. The data show some 1.5 million distinct CDR3 sequences, roughly 28% seen once. Material: blood. The receptors here all came from a woman aged 25 to 45 in good health.

The chain has TRBV20-1 and TRBJ2-7, with 9 bases fitting TRBD2. This CDR3 is 15 amino acids long. Trimming at V came to 4 bases and at J to 7 bases, leaving 14 bases not matched to a gene. The V gene's germline CDR1 is DFQATT and CDR2 SNEGSKA (reference sequence). The CDR3 coding sequence is TGCAGTGCTATCCGCGGGGGGGCCTTGAGCAATGAGCAGTACTTC. Its protein product is CSAIRGGALSNEQYF.

V usage is TRBV11-2 and J usage is TRBJ2-3, with 9 nucleotides matching TRBD2. This CDR3 comprises 16 residues. Germline V gene lookup returns CDR1 SGHAT and CDR2 FQNNGV. J gave up 8 bases and V 1 base, and 10 bases lay outside the gene matches. CDR3 in amino acids: CASSLVAGGSQTTQYF. The CDR3 nucleotides are TGTGCCAGCAGCTTAGTGGCGGGGGGGTCACAGACTACGCAGTATTTT.

V usage is TRBV7-7 and J usage is TRBJ2-1, with unresolved D. Looked up from germline, CDR1 is SSHAT and CDR2 is FNYEAQ (reference sequence). The CDR3 loop spans 14 amino acids. V was clipped by 4 bases and J by 6 bases, with 13 bases between them. CDR3 in amino acids: CASSSGIDLNEQFF. DNA for the CDR3: TGTGCCAGCAGCTCCGGTATCGACCTCAATGAGCAGTTCTTC.

This rearrangement joins TRBV14 to TRBJ2-3; TRBD1 matches at 8 bases. J was trimmed by 8 bases and V by 4 bases; bases with no gene match: 11. This CDR3 spans 15 amino acids. Per germline, CDR1 SGHDN and CDR2 FVKESK. In DNA, the CDR3 is TGTGCCAGCAGCCGAGAGACAGGGGATTTGGGTACGCAGTATTTT. The encoded protein is CASSRETGDLGTQYF.

Comment on this clonotype: The junction shows a germline mismatch at one end, possibly a read error. The chain has TRBV28 and TRBJ2-7; 7 nucleotides align to TRBD1. The CDR3 is 14 amino acids. Germline CDR1 MDHEN, CDR2 SYDVKM. CDR3 nucleotides: TGTACCAGCAGTTTCACCGGGACAGCCTACGAGCAGTACTTC. Translating it yields CTSSFTGTAYEQYF. Based on the CDR3 plus reference TRBV28 and TRBJ2-7, the full variable domain is DVKVTQSSRYLVKRTGEKVFLECVQDMDHENMFWYRQDPGLGLRLIYFSYDVKMKEKGDIPEGYSVSREKKERFSLILESASTNQTSMYLCTSSFTGTAYEQYFGPGTRLTVT.

This clonotype was seen repeatedly, ten times or more. The V and J genes are TRBV18 and TRBJ2-7; possible D gene TRBD1, 6 bases. V was pared by 3 bases and J by 0 bases, with 9 bases between. This CDR3 contains 14 residues. Per germline, CDR1 KGHSH and CDR2 LQKENI. The CDR3 DNA reads as TGTGCCAGCTCACCGGACAGCATCTCCTACGAGCAGTACTTC. Translated, it gives CASSPDSISYEQYF.

In its sample, this clonotype was seen a few times. The chain combines TRBV12-3 or TRBV12-4 with TRBJ1-4; possible D gene TRBD1, 5 bases. V lost 2 bases and J 1 base, leaving 11 bases between the germline ends. The CDR3 length is 16 residues. The CDR3 DNA sequence: TGTGCCAGCAGTTTACGGGCGGGGGAAACTAATGAAAAACTGTTTTTT. Its protein product is CASSLRAGETNEKLFF.

The gene calls are TRBV5-1 and TRBJ2-7, with TRBD1 matching 7 bases. Germline V gene lookup returns CDR1 SGHRS and CDR2 YFSETQ. The length of the CDR3 is 15 residues. J was trimmed by 3 bases and V by 0 bases; bases with no gene match: 6. The CDR3 region is CASSLAPGQYYEQYF. The CDR3 nucleotides read TGCGCCAGCAGCTTGGCCCCGGGACAGTACTACGAGCAGTACTTC.

This clonotype was seen many times. CDR3 sequence (DNA): TGTGCCAGCAGCTTAGTTAGCCAACAGGGCTCCTACGAGCAGTACTTC. The encoded protein is CASSLVSQQGSYEQYF. This sequence joins TRBV7-6 and TRBJ2-7; tentative D call: TRBD1 (6 bases). CDR3 length: 16 amino acids. Germline V gives CDR1 SGHVS, CDR2 FNYEAQ. V was cut by 1 base and J by 0 bases, with 13 bases left in between.

This clonotype was seen only a few times. The chain recombines TRBV29-1 with TRBJ1-1; no definite D call. From germline, CDR1 is SQVTM and CDR2 ANQGSEA. This CDR3 spans 12 amino acids. Trimming left V 3 bases short and J 10 bases short, with 15 bases between. CDR3 DNA: TGCAGCGTTGATAGGCCTGAAGGAGGAGCTTTCTTT. Translation: CSVDRPEGGAFF.

V usage is TRBV12-3 or TRBV12-4 and J usage is TRBJ2-7, with no clear D. CDR3 length: 15 amino acids. V was pared by 6 bases and J by 2 bases, with 17 bases between. The CDR3 nucleotides read TGTGCCAGCAGCCTATCCCGGCAGTACACCTACGAGCAGTACTTC. Its translation: CASSLSRQYTYEQYF.

As regards this clonotype: Since a much larger clone is just one base distant, this may be a read error. The chain has TRBV7-6 and TRBJ1-2, with no clear D. V was clipped by 5 bases and J by 9 bases, with 13 bases between them. In germline, CDR1 is SGHVS, CDR2 FNYEAQ. This CDR3 region has 12 residues. In DNA form, the CDR3 reads TGTGCCAGCAGCCCTATTACGGCTAGCTACACCTTC. Translation: CASSPITASYTF.

The chain uses TRBV5-1 and TRBJ1-1; no reliable D call. V lost 4 bases, J lost 2 bases, and 15 bases lay in between. CDR3 size: 15 residues. CDR1 and CDR2 from the germline V gene are SGHRS and YFSETQ. This CDR3 is CASSLSRTTNTEAFF. CDR3 sequence (DNA): TGCGCCAGCAGCCTGAGCCGGACCACTAACACTGAAGCTTTCTTT.

This clonotype occurred a few times. V is TRBV5-1 and J is TRBJ1-2, with 9 bases fitting TRBD1. This CDR3 region has 15 residues. Germline V lookup: CDR1 SGHRS, CDR2 YFSETQ. With V trimmed by 4 bases and J by 4 bases, 8 bases remained unmatched. CDR3 amino acids: CASSITGTGPYGYTF. For the CDR3, the DNA is TGCGCCAGCAGCATTACCGGGACAGGGCCCTATGGCTACACCTTC.

As for this clonotype: Since a much larger clone is just one base distant, this may be a read error. The chain has TRBV7-2 and TRBJ2-3; D possibly uses TRBD1 or TRBD2 (5 bases each). The ends were cut back, 1 base at V and 10 bases at J, with 9 bases in the middle. Germline assignment: CDR1 SGHTA and CDR2 FQGNSA. The CDR3 consists of 12 residues. CDR3 residues: CASSLEQDSQYF. The CDR3 DNA sequence: TGTGCCAGCAGCTTAGAACAGGACTCGCAGTATTTT.

The chain employs TRBV29-1 and TRBJ1-5; 8 nucleotides line up with TRBD1. Germline CDR1 is SQVTM and CDR2 is ANQGSEA. CDR3 length: 14 residues. Trimming at V came to 6 bases and at J to 3 bases, leaving 7 bases not matched to a gene. The DNA for the CDR3 is TGCAGCGTCGTGGCAGGGGGCAACAATCAGCCCCAGCATTTT. It yields the protein CSVVAGGNNQPQHF.

This clonotype has at least ten counts. The chain combines TRBV5-4 with TRBJ2-5, with a weak D call TRBD2 (6 bases). V lost 6 bases to trimming and J lost 5 bases, with 17 bases between them. This CDR3 is built from 14 residues. CDR1 is SGHNT and CDR2 is YYREEE in the germline V gene (reference sequence). CDR3 residues: CASTLDGGSETQYF. CDR3 sequence (DNA): TGTGCCAGCACCCTTGACGGGGGATCGGAGACCCAGTACTTC.

The chain uses TRBV20-1 and TRBJ2-4, with 8 nucleotides matching TRBD2. The J call may be incorrect, as the DNA end agrees better with TRBJ2-7. There are 13 residues in the CDR3. CDR1 is DFQATT and CDR2 is SNEGSKA in the germline V gene (reference sequence). The CDR3 region has the DNA TGCAGTGCTAAGGCTAGCGGGCGCGACGAGCAGTACTTC. This translates into CSAKASGRDEQYF.

The chain links TRBV12-5 to TRBJ1-2; 7 positions agree with TRBD1. With V trimmed by 5 bases and J by 4 bases, 4 bases remained unmatched. CDR3 length equals 13 residues. The germline gives CDR1 LGHNT, CDR2 FRNRAP. The CDR3 loop reads CASGHGTAYGYTF. CDR3 nucleotides: TGTGCTAGTGGTCACGGGACAGCCTATGGCTACACCTTC.

This clonotype has only a few counts. Relative to the germline gene, one junction end is altered; a read error may explain this. This rearrangement joins TRBV20-1 to TRBJ1-2; no firm D call. This CDR3 spans 11 amino acids. In germline, CDR1 is DFQATT, CDR2 SNEGSKA (reference sequence). CDR3 protein: CGARMQGGCTF. CDR3 coding DNA: TGCGGTGCTAGGATGCAAGGAGGTTGCACCTTC.

V and J are TRBV20-1 and TRBJ2-1; TRBD2 agrees at 7 bases. V lost 1 base, J lost 5 bases, and 5 bases stayed unmatched. Germline V lookup: CDR1 DFQATT, CDR2 SNEGSKA (reference sequence). The CDR3 runs 14 residues. CDR3 residues: CSARVSSGNNEQFF. The CDR3 nucleotides are TGCAGTGCTAGAGTTTCTAGCGGAAACAATGAGCAGTTCTTC.

Note on this clonotype: A much more abundant neighbour one base away suggests this may be a read error. The chain is built from TRBV7-2 and TRBJ1-5, with D perhaps TRBD1 (6 bases). The V gene lost 8 bases and the J gene lost 6 bases, with 14 bases spanning the gap. The CDR3 sequence is 13 residues long. Germline CDR1 is SGHTA and CDR2 is FQGNSA. CDR3 nucleotide sequence: TGTACCAGCGGGACATCACAGAGTCAGCCCCAGCATTTT. Translating it yields CTSGTSQSQPQHF.